This TCR beta chain was retrieved from a study of beta chain features in type 1 diabetes (dated 2018 in TCRdb). Study-level background: No differences in mean age, gender distribution, total cell number or subset yield were found between patients and healthy donors. In the study, TCRB repertoires of sorted circulating CD4+ T cell subsets from recently diagnosed type 1 diabetes patients were compared with those of matched healthy donors. Regulatory and stem cell-like memory subsets were obtained from only 8 patients and roughly 8 healthy donors, while naive and central memory subsets were obtained from all 28 donors. A total of roughly 100,000,000 sorted cells were examined across all samples, and the number of cells per subset was strongly correlated with RNA yield. Broad study findings and their caveats: At VDJ recombination sites, patients with type 1 diabetes made fewer insertions and deleted more nucleotides, a pattern implying thymic rearrangement abnormalities. Only small numbers of individuals were included in the HLA sub-analyses, which left unresolved whether HLA type had any influence on TCRB rearrangement. Naive, central memory and regulatory TCRB repertoires appeared to be more similar among patients than among healthy donors. PCR might favor shorter templates, but patient and control samples were amplified and corrected together, so any skew would affect both groups equally. Because cDNA rather than genomic DNA was sequenced, highly expressing activated cells could have been over-represented, although no difference in activation and CD3 levels was found between groups. Type 1 diabetes patients showed a moderate but significant shortening of TCRB CDR3 length in all four CD4+ subsets.

V lost 5 bases and J lost 2 bases; the stretch between them is 11 bases long. The germline V gene provides CDR1 SGHTA and CDR2 FQGTGA. The CDR3 goes from the cysteine to the phenylalanine over 14 residues. The DNA shown is the 42-base CDR3, in frame from base 1. Turning to this clone: Its antigen is not yet known. Base quality data are lacking; no much larger clone is found one base away.

The entire isolated RNA was reverse transcribed using the High Capacity cDNA Reverse Transcription Kit, and thus expressed TCRB transcripts were sequenced. Deep immunoSEQ sequencing was applied to naive, central memory and regulatory T cell samples, giving an average of about 3.8 million total reads per sample. Sorted cells were lysed in RLT buffer and RNA was extracted with DNase-treated RNeasy Micro or Mini kits, depending on cell number. To prevent cross-contamination, every cell subset was processed on its own, while patient and healthy donor samples were processed together. The immunoSEQ multiplex PCR was used to amplify TCRB sequences from cDNA, generating 87-bp fragments that spanned the CDR3 region. The amplicons were sequenced using the Illumina HiSeq platform. Turning to the authors' computational methods: PCR bias was corrected computationally using synthetic template baselines, and reads within Hamming distance 2 were collapsed, with unmergeable singletons discarded. Reads were aligned to IMGT to assign V, D and J genes, CDR3 length, and insertions or deletions at six rearrangement sites. Clonotype counts were normalized to sorted cell number within each subset before computing true diversity and Gini coefficients with the tcR R package. The overlap coefficient, calculated on TCRB nucleotide sequences, was used to measure repertoire sharing. Not all clones reach the TCRdb copy of this immuneACCESS table, which keeps in-frame sequences only. Checked studies attribute under half of the gap to unresolved V genes and leave the rest unexplained. V, J and clone size reflect that table, while D and trimming were determined from the DNA. The sample yields 200,000 to 250,000 clones; about a tenth were counted once. The ten largest clones capture 1% to 1.5% of the sample.

A single peripheral blood draw of about 116 mL on average was collected from each donor into heparinised tubes. A BD FACSAria II and a panel including CD45RO, CCR7, CD25, CD127, CD95 and CD27 were used to sort naive, central memory, regulatory and stem cell-like memory CD4+ T cells. Every sorted population had a purity above 95%. PBMCs were isolated immediately by Lymphoprep density gradient centrifugation and stained directly without culture. So that batch effects would be minimized, each experiment stained and sorted samples in pairs, pairing one healthy donor with one patient. This receptor was taken from a man younger than 30 in good health. Sequenced: central memory CD4+ T cells from blood. The V and J segments used are TRBV7-3 and TRBJ2-3; TRBD2 could be the D gene, as 5 bases match. The base sequence is TGTGCCAGCAGCCTCGTAGCGCCCACAGATACGCAGTATTTT. This translates into CASSLVAPTDTQYF.